The TCR beta chain described here comes from a study of blood T cell repertoires in COVID-19. Overall study context: From the United States, Italy and Spain came samples of acute and convalescent COVID-19. From T cells, B-cell-depleted T cells, or PBMCs came the material, which was cDNA or gDNA.

This CDR3 has 15 residues. V dropped 5 bases and J dropped 5 bases, with 18 bases sitting between them. CDR1 SGHVS and CDR2 FQNEAQ come from the germline V gene. Produced via immunoSEQ multiplex PCR; TCRdb's table is partial and in-frame only. The sample includes approximately 250,000 clones, around 88% of them seen just once. Sequences were obtained from peripheral blood. This sequence originates from a woman aged 70-85 years with COVID-19, enrolled during active disease. V usage is TRBV7-8 and J usage is TRBJ1-1; possibly TRBD1 for D (5 bases). This chain's CDR3 is CASSTRSRDFTEAFF. The CDR3 DNA sequence: TGTGCCAGCAGCACGAGATCCCGGGACTTTACTGAAGCTTTCTTT.